A single TCR beta chain is shown here with its context. The target antigen is unknown. This sample is part of a study of PD-1 blockade in classical Hodgkin lymphoma. Findings of the study overall: Newly diagnosed patients and complete responders had comparable diversity at baseline. The study reported lower baseline TCR diversity in newly diagnosed patients than in healthy donors. With respect to the repertoire differences, their causes, possibly disease activity or prior therapy, remain undefined.

Every patient relapsed after autologous stem cell transplantation, and brentuximab vedotin exposure varied. CDR3 length: 13 amino acids. The trim removed 9 bases at V and 4 bases at J, leaving 8 bases unmatched. Germline CDR1 is MDHEN and CDR2 is SYDVKM. The method was immunoSEQ multiplex PCR; TCRdb's version includes in-frame clones alone and lacks a portion of them. The sample has approximately 57,000 clones, 80% to 95% seen once. This sequence originates from a human donor with classical Hodgkin lymphoma. Sequencing used peripheral blood mononuclear cells (PBMCs), obtained before the second cycle of nivolumab. This chain joins TRBV28 and TRBJ2-5; 7 bases fit TRBD2. CDR3 region: CASKYGGRETQYF. The CDR3 region has the DNA TGTGCCAGTAAATACGGCGGGAGAGAGACCCAGTACTTC.